The 7 T cell receptor beta chains below were found in one sample sequenced in a study of blood T cell repertoires in COVID-19. Clones were read by immunoSEQ multiplex PCR, and TCRdb kept only the in-frame ones, dropping some. The sample contains about 220,000 clones, about 85% of which appear only once. Sequencing used peripheral blood. The receptors come from a man aged 25 to 45 with active or convalescent COVID-19.

The rearrangement joins TRBV4-3 to TRBJ1-5; TRBD1 agrees at 7 bases. This CDR3 comprises 15 residues. From germline, CDR1 is LGHNA and CDR2 YSLEER. J was trimmed by 3 bases and V by 4 bases; bases with no gene match: 6. CDR3 DNA sequence: TGCGCCAGCAGCCCGCAGACAGGGATCAATCAGCCCCAGCATTTT. It yields the protein CASSPQTGINQPQHF.

The table lists this clone with a few counts. The chain couples TRBV7-2 to TRBJ2-7; tentative D call: TRBD2 (6 bases). The CDR3 covers 15 residues. With 5 bases removed from V and 6 bases from J, the gap between germline ends came to 20 bases. The V gene's germline CDR1 is SGHTA and CDR2 FQGNSA. The CDR3 bases are TGTGCCAGCAGCGGAACCCGGCGGGGATCGGGCGAGCAGTACTTC. It is translated as CASSGTRRGSGEQYF.

The chain combines TRBV18 with TRBJ1-1; D possibly corresponds to TRBD1 (6 bases). This CDR3 spans 14 amino acids. Trimming shortened V by 3 bases and J by 4 bases, and 12 bases separated the two germline ends. Germline loops: CDR1 KGHSH, CDR2 LQKENI. For the CDR3, the DNA is TGTGCCAGCTCACCCGGGACATGGGGCACTGAAGCTTTCTTT. It encodes CASSPGTWGTEAFF.

This clone was counted a few times. This may be a read error, as it is one base from a much larger clone. The chain couples TRBV14 to TRBJ1-3; D gene uncertain. CDR1 is SGHDN and CDR2 is FVKESK in the germline V gene. V gave up 6 bases and J gave up 0 bases, with 6 bases separating them. The CDR3 consists of 13 residues. Here the CDR3 DNA reads TGTGCCAGCAGTCCCTACTCTGGAAACACCATATATTTT. Residues: CASSPYSGNTIYF.

The V call is TRBV10-1, the J call TRBJ2-2; D is uncertain. Between the trimmed V and J ends, which lost 2 bases and 13 bases, there was a span of 14 bases. Germline CDR1 is WNHNN and CDR2 is SYGVQD (reference sequence). The CDR3 totals 13 residues. CDR3 region: CASSERPTSGLFF. The CDR3 DNA sequence: TGCGCCAGCAGTGAGCGCCCAACCTCCGGGCTGTTTTTT.

The rearrangement links TRBV4-3 to TRBJ2-7; weak D call: TRBD2 (7 bases). CDR3 length: 15 residues. The germline V gene encodes CDR1 LGHNA and CDR2 YSLEER. Trimming shortened V by 4 bases and J by 3 bases, and 16 bases separated the two germline ends. CDR3 DNA sequence: TGCGCCAGCAGCCCCACGGAGGGGGGGGTCTACGAGCAGTACTTC. It specifies CASSPTEGGVYEQYF.

V and J are TRBV9 and TRBJ2-5; possibly TRBD1 for D (5 bases). There are 13 residues in the CDR3. Germline V gene data show CDR1 as SGDLS and CDR2 as YYNGEE. V lost 3 bases and J 7 bases, leaving 13 bases between the germline ends. CDR3 sequence (DNA): TGTGCCAGCAGCGCAGACCCCCAGGGGACCCAGTACTTC. It translates to CASSADPQGTQYF.